In its sample, the clone carrying this T cell receptor (beta chain) was seen many times. This sequence may be a read error, since a much larger clone differs from it by one base. This specimen comes from a study of breast tumors, draining lymph nodes, adjacent tissues. V was clipped by 5 bases and J by 9 bases; unmatched bases: 11. Germline CDR1 reads SGHTA; CDR2 reads FQGTGA. CDR3 length: 15 amino acids. A single record per CDR3 protein comes from TCRdb applying MiXCR to the multiplex PCR reads. The data hold roughly 110,000 distinct CDR3 sequences, with 30% observed a single time. Axillary draining lymph nodes of breast cancer patients supplied the node samples.

Sequencing was performed on axillary lymph node tissue. V usage is TRBV7-3 and J usage is TRBJ2-7, with 12 bases lining up with TRBD2. The source of this sequence is a female donor with breast cancer. Some clones in this sample may be carry-over from other donors' samples. The CDR3 loop reads CASSPTSGSPWGQYF. CDR3 bases: TGTGCCAGCAGCCCGACTAGCGGGAGCCCGTGGGGGCAGTACTTC.